One T cell receptor (beta chain) is described in this entry. Antigen specificity is unknown. These data are taken from a study of OX40 agonist ivuxolimab in advanced cancers. TCRdb's table, derived via immunoSEQ multiplex PCR, lists solely in-frame clones and lacks some. The table records approximately 52,000 clones, about 82% of them present only once. Points from the study as a whole: Clonal expansion among partial responders at 0.1-3.0 mg/kg ranked near the lowest.

V dropped 5 bases and J dropped 2 bases, with 12 bases sitting between them. There are 14 residues in the CDR3. CDR1 and CDR2 (germline): MNHEY, SVGAGI. Sample: CD4+ or CD8+ T cells sorted from blood, taken in a trial of the OX40 agonist ivuxolimab. The chain recombines TRBV6-5 with TRBJ2-5; D is unclear. This TCR came from an adult with an advanced solid tumor such as melanoma, head and neck, liver or kidney cancer. CDR3 protein: CASSLRQAQETQYF. The CDR3, as DNA: TGTGCCAGCAGTCTCCGCCAGGCGCAAGAGACCCAGTACTTC.